One and the same sample provided the 26 T cell receptor beta chains below, sequenced in a study of T cell responses to AZD1222 COVID-19 vaccine. Profiling relied on immunoSEQ multiplex PCR, and the TCRdb table lists in-frame clones only, not all of them. This table has some 130,000 clones, roughly nine tenths appearing once. Sequencing was performed on peripheral blood, taken on day 0 of AZD1222 vaccination. These receptors were obtained from an adult in good health.

The V and J genes are TRBV27 and TRBJ1-1; TRBD1 might be the D (6 bases). V was clipped by 6 bases and J by 3 bases, with 11 bases between them. The CDR3 spans 13 residues. Germline CDR1 is MNHEY and CDR2 is SMNVEV (reference sequence). The CDR3 loop is CASRGTPYTEAFF. The CDR3 DNA sequence: TGTGCCAGCAGAGGGACACCCTACACTGAAGCTTTCTTT.

V and J are TRBV18 and TRBJ2-7; D is ambiguous. V lost 6 bases and J 6 bases, leaving 9 bases between the germline ends. CDR3 length equals 11 residues. Germline CDR1 and CDR2: KGHSH and LQKENI. As DNA, the CDR3 is TGTGCCAGCTCTCCGCTGGGCGAGCAGTACTTC. It translates to CASSPLGEQYF.

The gene calls are TRBV15 and TRBJ2-3; a weak D match, TRBD2 (6 bases). Trimming stripped 8 bases from V and 2 bases from J, with 17 bases between. The CDR3 spans 15 residues. CDR1 and CDR2 (germline): LNHNV, YYDKDF (reference sequence). The CDR3 sequence: CATQSGDDITDTQYF. The CDR3 DNA reads TGTGCCACCCAATCGGGAGATGACATCACAGATACGCAGTATTTT.

The chain is built from TRBV15 and TRBJ2-7; D is uncertain. Trimming left V 4 bases short and J 4 bases short, with 20 bases between. The germline V gene encodes CDR1 LNHNV and CDR2 YYDKDF (reference sequence). The CDR3 loop spans 16 amino acids. The DNA of the CDR3 is TGTGCCACCAGCATTATTACCCCGGCTACTGGTTACGAGCAGTACTTC. Amino acids: CATSIITPATGYEQYF.

On this clone: One end of the junction fails to match germline, which may point to a read error. The chain couples TRBV9 to TRBJ2-2; D is uncertain. The CDR3 extends over 13 amino acids. Per germline, CDR1 SGDLS and CDR2 YYNGEE. The CDR3 protein is CASSVVNSGELFF. The CDR3 DNA reads TGTGCCAGCAGCGTAGTGAACTCCGGGGAGCTGTTTTTT.

The rearrangement links TRBV21-1 to TRBJ1-2. TRBV21-1 is tagged as a pseudogene. The CDR3 spans 17 residues. The CDR3 coding sequence is TGTGCCAGCAGCAAAGGTGGCGGGGTGGCAGGGGTTGGTGGCTACACCTTC. Translation: CASSKGGGVAGVGGYTF.

This chain connects TRBV7-8 to TRBJ1-5; D remains unclear. V was cut by 0 bases and J by 5 bases, with 8 bases left in between. Germline V lookup: CDR1 SGHVS, CDR2 FQNEAQ. The CDR3 length is 14 residues. The CDR3 bases are TGTGCCAGCAGCTTAGCGGCAGGATATCAGCCCCAGCATTTT. It codes for CASSLAAGYQPQHF.

V is TRBV7-2 and J is TRBJ1-2; tentatively, D is TRBD1 (6 bases). V was cut by 1 base and J by 2 bases, with 8 bases left in between. CDR3 size: 14 residues. The germline V gene encodes CDR1 SGHTA and CDR2 FQGNSA. CDR3 loop: CASSLGTGNYGYTF. As DNA, the CDR3 is TGTGCCAGCAGCTTAGGAACAGGGAACTATGGCTACACCTTC.

This chain joins TRBV2 and TRBJ2-2; D gene uncertain. The V gene's germline CDR1 is SNHLY and CDR2 FYNNEI. Trimming left V 3 bases short and J 7 bases short, with 12 bases between. This CDR3 is 14 amino acids long. The DNA for the CDR3 is TGTGCCAGCAGTGAGTTACGGCCTGGCGGGGAGCTGTTTTTT. Amino acids: CASSELRPGGELFF.

V usage is TRBV2 and J usage is TRBJ1-3; the D gene is possibly TRBD1 (6 bases). Trimming pared 8 bases from V and 5 bases from J, leaving 19 bases between. Germline values: CDR1 SNHLY, CDR2 FYNNEI. The CDR3 is made up of 15 amino acids. The CDR3 loop reads CASWEMDSSRNTIYF. The CDR3 region has the DNA TGTGCCAGCTGGGAAATGGACAGTTCGAGAAACACCATATATTTT.

J is TRBJ2-7 and V is TRBV6-5; no firm D call. V lost 8 bases and J lost 5, with 22 bases in between. CDR1 is MNHEY, CDR2 SVGAGI, per germline. This CDR3 comprises 15 residues. The CDR3 here is CASPGLWGTWDEQYF. The CDR3 DNA follows: TGTGCCAGCCCAGGCCTTTGGGGAACCTGGGACGAGCAGTACTTC.

The V gene is TRBV24-1, the J gene TRBJ2-1; D remains ambiguous. CDR1 is KGHDR and CDR2 is SFDVKD in the germline V gene. Deletions cut 5 bases from V and 9 bases from J, with 7 bases between. This CDR3 comprises 11 residues. CDR3 in DNA: TGTGCCACCAGTGCCCTTGGTGAGCAGTTCTTC. It specifies CATSALGEQFF.

This chain links TRBV5-6 with TRBJ1-2, with D uncertain. The V gene's germline CDR1 is SGHDT and CDR2 YYEEEE. CDR3 length: 12 residues. Between the trimmed V and J ends, which lost 3 bases and 7 bases, there was a span of 10 bases. The DNA of the CDR3 is TGTGCCAGCAGCTCGGGCGCTCCTGGCTACACCTTC. It is translated as CASSSGAPGYTF.

The V and J genes are TRBV19 and TRBJ2-2; TRBD2 might be the D (5 bases). The CDR3 has 14 residues. Between the trimmed V and J ends, which lost 3 bases and 3 bases, there was a span of 8 bases. CDR1 is LNHDA, CDR2 SQIVND, per germline (reference sequence). The CDR3 DNA follows: TGTGCCAGTAGTATCGGGATACACACCGGGGAGCTGTTTTTT. Translated, it gives CASSIGIHTGELFF.

This rearrangement joins TRBV7-6 to TRBJ2-2; weak D call: TRBD2 (6 bases). The CDR3 has 15 residues. V lost 2 bases and J lost 4, with 11 bases in between. The germline CDR1 and CDR2 sequences are SGHVS and FNYEAQ. CDR3 nucleotides: TGTGCCAGCAGCTTACGCGGGGCGGGCACCGGGGAGCTGTTTTTT. Protein: CASSLRGAGTGELFF.

The chain carries TRBV10-3 and TRBJ2-7; D gene unclear. CDR1 and CDR2 from the germline V gene are ENHRY and SYGVKD. Trimming shortened V by 0 bases and J by 9 bases, and 9 bases separated the two germline ends. The CDR3 extends over 12 amino acids. CDR3 in DNA: TGTGCCATCAGTGAGTCGGCCCAAAGGCAGTACTTC. Its translation: CAISESAQRQYF.

The chain has TRBV19 and TRBJ2-7; no definite D call. Trimming took 5 bases from V and 0 from J, leaving 14 bases between them. This CDR3 is 15 amino acids long. Germline V gene data show CDR1 as LNHDA and CDR2 as SQIVND (reference sequence). The CDR3: CASSPLSLGSYEQYF. In DNA form, the CDR3 reads TGTGCCAGTAGTCCCCTTTCCCTTGGCTCCTACGAGCAGTACTTC.

The rearrangement joins TRBV12-3 or TRBV12-4 to TRBJ2-7; D unresolved. The V end lost 5 bases, the J end lost 1 base, and 9 bases lay between the germline ends. This CDR3 is 13 amino acids long. The CDR3: CASSITLSYEQYF. The CDR3 nucleotides are TGTGCCAGCAGTATTACACTTTCCTACGAGCAGTACTTC.

This sequence joins TRBV19 and TRBJ2-7, with D possibly being TRBD1 (6 bases). The CDR3 has 14 residues. V lost 5 bases to trimming and J lost 0 bases, with 11 bases between them. Germline V gene lookup returns CDR1 LNHDA and CDR2 SQIVND (reference sequence). For the CDR3, the DNA is TGTGCCAGTAGTTATAAGGGGGACTCCTACGAGCAGTACTTC. Residues: CASSYKGDSYEQYF.

V and J are TRBV5-1 and TRBJ1-5, with 11 bases lining up with TRBD1. Germline trimming cut 4 bases from V and 7 bases from J; bases unmatched to any gene: 7. Germline V gene sequence: CDR1 SGHRS, CDR2 YFSETQ. The CDR3 consists of 15 residues. Written as DNA, the CDR3 is TGCGCCAGCAGCCCCGGGACAGGGGGTTGGCAGCCCCAGCATTTT. This encodes CASSPGTGGWQPQHF.

This clone was seen just once. The chain couples TRBV5-1 to TRBJ2-7; D is unclear. Trimming removed 2 bases from V and 5 bases from J, with 8 bases in between. Germline V gene sequence: CDR1 SGHRS, CDR2 YFSETQ. The CDR3 totals 12 residues. The CDR3 coding sequence is TGCGCCAGCAGCTTTGGGCCTGACGAGCAGTACTTC. Translating gives CASSFGPDEQYF.

This clone has only a few counts. This rearrangement joins TRBV6-1 to TRBJ2-7; D gene unclear. Germline CDR1 is MNHNS and CDR2 is SASEGT. The CDR3 totals 14 residues. V was pared by 1 base and J by 1 base, with 8 bases between. CDR3 amino acids: CASSEEPRSYEQYF. CDR3 bases: TGTGCCAGCAGTGAAGAGCCAAGGTCCTACGAGCAGTACTTC.

The CDR3 spells CASGLVLLRRRTEAFF. CDR3 DNA: TGTGCTAGTGGTTTGGTACTTTTGCGACGTAGGACTGAAGCTTTCTTT. The gene calls are TRBV12-5 and TRBJ1-1, with D unclear. V lost 0 bases and J lost 5, with 16 bases in between. The CDR3 is made up of 16 amino acids. Germline-derived CDR1 and CDR2 are LGHNT and FRNRAP.

The CDR3 nucleotides read TGTGCCAGTAGGGAGTCGGGAGGGGTCAATGAGCAGTTCTTC. Translation gives CASRESGGVNEQFF. The gene calls are TRBV19 and TRBJ2-1; 8 bases are shared with TRBD2. CDR3 length: 14 amino acids. J was trimmed by 6 bases and V by 6 bases; bases with no gene match: 7. Looked up from germline, CDR1 is LNHDA and CDR2 is SQIVND (reference sequence).

The chain carries TRBV29-1 and TRBJ1-1; D is uncertain. The germline V and J ends were trimmed by 6 bases and 1 base, with 18 bases remaining between them. The germline CDR1 and CDR2 sequences are SQVTM and ANQGSEA. This CDR3 has 15 residues. The CDR3 DNA reads TGCAGCGTGAGGGCTAAGACACTCCAGAACACTGAAGCTTTCTTT. Protein product: CSVRAKTLQNTEAFF.

The chain carries TRBV29-1 and TRBJ1-3; D may be TRBD1 (6 bases). The CDR3 totals 14 residues. CDR1 and CDR2 (germline): SQVTM, ANQGSEA. V lost 3 bases to trimming and J lost 5 bases, with 14 bases between them. Here the CDR3 reads CSVDPRTERNTIYF. The CDR3 nucleotides are TGCAGCGTTGATCCTAGGACAGAGAGAAACACCATATATTTT. Together with reference TRBV29-1 and TRBJ1-3, the CDR3 gives the full variable domain: SAVISQKPSRDICQRGTSLTIQCQVDSQVTMMFWYRQQPGQSLTLIATANQGSEATYESGFVIDKFPISRPNLTFSTLTVSNMSPEDSSIYLCSVDPRTERNTIYFGEGSWLTVV.